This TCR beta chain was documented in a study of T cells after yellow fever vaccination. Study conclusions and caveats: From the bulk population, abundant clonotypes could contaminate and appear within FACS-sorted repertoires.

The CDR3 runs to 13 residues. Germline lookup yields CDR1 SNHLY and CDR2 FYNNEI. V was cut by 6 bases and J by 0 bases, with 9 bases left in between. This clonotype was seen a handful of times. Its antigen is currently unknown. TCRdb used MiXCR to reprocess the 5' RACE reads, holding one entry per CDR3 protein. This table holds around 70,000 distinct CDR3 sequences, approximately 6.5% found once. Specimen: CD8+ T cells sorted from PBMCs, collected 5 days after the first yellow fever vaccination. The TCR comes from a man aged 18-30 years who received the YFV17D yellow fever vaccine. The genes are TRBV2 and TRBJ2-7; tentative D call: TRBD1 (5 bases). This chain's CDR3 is CASRPQDSYEQYV. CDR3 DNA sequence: TGTGCCAGCAGGCCACAGGACTCCTACGAGCAGTACGTC.